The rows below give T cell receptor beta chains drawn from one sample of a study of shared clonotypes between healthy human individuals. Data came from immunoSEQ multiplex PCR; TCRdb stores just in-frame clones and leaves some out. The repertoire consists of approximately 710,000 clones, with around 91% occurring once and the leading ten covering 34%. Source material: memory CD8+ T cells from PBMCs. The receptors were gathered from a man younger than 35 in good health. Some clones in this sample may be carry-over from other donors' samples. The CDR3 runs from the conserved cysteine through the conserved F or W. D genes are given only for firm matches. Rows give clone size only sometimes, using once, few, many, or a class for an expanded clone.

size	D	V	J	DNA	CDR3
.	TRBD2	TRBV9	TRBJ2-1	TGTGCCAGCAGCTCTTATACTAGCGGCCGGTACAATGAGCAGTTCTTC	CASSSYTSGRYNEQFF
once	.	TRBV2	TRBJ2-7	TGTGCCAGCACCCCAAGGCCCAGGGCCTACGAGCAGTACTTC	CASTPRPRAYEQYF
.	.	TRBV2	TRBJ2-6	TGTGCCCGATGGGACTCTGGGGCCAACGTCCTGACTTTC	CARWDSGANVLTF
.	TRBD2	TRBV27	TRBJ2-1	TGTGCCAGCATCCAGGGAGGGGAGCAGTTCTTC	CASIQGGEQFF
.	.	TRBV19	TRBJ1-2	TGTGCCAGTAGTACCGAGAATAGACTGTATGGCTACACCTTC	CASSTENRLYGYTF
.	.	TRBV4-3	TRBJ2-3	TGCGCCAGCAGCCAAGGGTCGGTACAAACAGATACGCAGTATTTT	CASSQGSVQTDTQYF
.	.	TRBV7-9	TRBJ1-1	TGTGCCAGCACCATCGGGACTTCCACTGAAGCTTTCTTT	CASTIGTSTEAFF
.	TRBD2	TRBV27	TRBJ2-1	TGTGCCAGCAGTCACGGGACTAGCGGTAAAAATGAGCAGTTCTTC	CASSHGTSGKNEQFF
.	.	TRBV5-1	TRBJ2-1	TGCGCCAGCAGCTTGGGTGCTGAGCAGTTCTTC	CASSLGAEQFF
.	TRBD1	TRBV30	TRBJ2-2	TGTGCCTGGAGTGACAGGGGGCTCAACACCGGGGAGCTGTTTTTT	CAWSDRGLNTGELFF
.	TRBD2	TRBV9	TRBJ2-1	TGTGCCAGCAGCGTCAGCGGGAGGGCCGATAATGAGCAGTTCTTC	CASSVSGRADNEQFF
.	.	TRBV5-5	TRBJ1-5	TGTGCCAGCAGCTGGACAGAGAATCAGCCCCAGCATTTT	CASSWTENQPQHF
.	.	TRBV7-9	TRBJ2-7	TGTGCCAGCAGCTTACTCACAGACTCCTACGAGCAGTACTTC	CASSLLTDSYEQYF
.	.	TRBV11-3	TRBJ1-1	TGTGCCAGCAGCTTACGGGATTACACTGAAGCTTTCTTT	CASSLRDYTEAFF
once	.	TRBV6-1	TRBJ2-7	TGTGCCAGCATCGGTGGAGGATGGTACGAGCAGTACTTC	CASIGGGWYEQYF
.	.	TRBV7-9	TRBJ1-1	TGTGCCAGCAGCCCCGACCGACAGGATGAAGCTTTCTTT	CASSPDRQDEAFF
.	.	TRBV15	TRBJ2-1	TGTGCCACCTTAGAGAATAGCAAGAATGAGCAGTTCTTC	CATLENSKNEQFF
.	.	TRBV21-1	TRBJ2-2	TGTGCCAGCAGCAAAGGGTCGGGCGGGATCAGTCCCGGGGAGCTGTTTTTT	CASSKGSGGISPGELFF
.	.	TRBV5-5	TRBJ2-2	TGTGCCAGCAGCGGAAGCAGGAATGCGAACACCGGGGAGCTGTTTTTT	CASSGSRNANTGELFF
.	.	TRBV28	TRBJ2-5	TGTGCCAGCAGTTTATACGGGGGCGAGGAGACCCAGTACTTC	CASSLYGGEETQYF
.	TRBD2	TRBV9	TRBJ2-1	TGTGCCAGCAGCGTAGAGACTAGCGGGAGGACTGAGCAGTTCTTC	CASSVETSGRTEQFF
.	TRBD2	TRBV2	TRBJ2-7	TGTGCCAGCAGTTGGACTAGAGGGACTTCCGAGCAGTACTTC	CASSWTRGTSEQYF